The TCR beta chain described here comes from a study of Ad26.COV2.S vaccination and SARS-CoV-2 variants. Study in general: Intramuscular Ad26.COV2.S doses were given once or twice, 56 days apart. General observations from the study: Placebo recipients had lower spike-specific TCR breadth than vaccine recipients.

Trimming removed 8 bases at V and 6 bases at J, with 14 bases between. Germline values: CDR1 MNHEY, CDR2 SVGAGI. The CDR3 has 13 amino acids. Some clones are missing from TCRdb's copy, which holds only in-frame ones; the method was immunoSEQ multiplex PCR. The table includes approximately 410,000 clones, about nine tenths detected once. Sample treatment: around 19 received Ad26.COV2.S at low or high dose, single or two shots; about five received placebo; per-sample allocation not given. Samples analyzed were those drawn on day 63 after the first vaccine or placebo injection. Points on this clone: What it binds is unknown.

Specimen: peripheral blood, collected in a trial of Ad26.COV2.S vaccine versus placebo. The chain is built from TRBV6-5 and TRBJ2-1, with D unresolved. The source of this sequence is a person aged 18-65 years who received the Ad26.COV2.S COVID-19 vaccine or a placebo. The CDR3, as DNA: TGTGCCAGCTCTCCGGGTTCCCGCAATGAGCAGTTCTTC. Translating it yields CASSPGSRNEQFF.